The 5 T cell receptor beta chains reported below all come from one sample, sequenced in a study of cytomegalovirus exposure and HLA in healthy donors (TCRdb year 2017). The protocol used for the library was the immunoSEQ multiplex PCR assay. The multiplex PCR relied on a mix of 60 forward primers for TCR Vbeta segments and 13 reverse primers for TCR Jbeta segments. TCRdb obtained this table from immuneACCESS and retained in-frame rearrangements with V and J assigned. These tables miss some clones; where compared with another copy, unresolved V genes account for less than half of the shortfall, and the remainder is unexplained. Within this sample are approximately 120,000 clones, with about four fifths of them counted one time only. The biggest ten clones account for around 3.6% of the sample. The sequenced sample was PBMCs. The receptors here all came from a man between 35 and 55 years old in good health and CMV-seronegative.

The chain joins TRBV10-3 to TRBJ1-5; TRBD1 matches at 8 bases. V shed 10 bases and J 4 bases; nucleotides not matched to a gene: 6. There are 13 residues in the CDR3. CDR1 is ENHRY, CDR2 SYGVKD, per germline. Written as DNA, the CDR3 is TGTGCCACCCAAGGACAGGGTAATCAGCCCCAGCATTTT. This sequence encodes CATQGQGNQPQHF.

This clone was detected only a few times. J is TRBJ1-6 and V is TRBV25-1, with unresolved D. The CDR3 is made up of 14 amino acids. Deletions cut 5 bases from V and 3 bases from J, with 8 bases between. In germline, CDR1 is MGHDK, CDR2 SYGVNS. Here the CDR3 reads CASSLRNYNSPLHF. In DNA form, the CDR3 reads TGTGCCAGCAGTCTAAGAAACTATAATTCACCCCTCCACTTT.

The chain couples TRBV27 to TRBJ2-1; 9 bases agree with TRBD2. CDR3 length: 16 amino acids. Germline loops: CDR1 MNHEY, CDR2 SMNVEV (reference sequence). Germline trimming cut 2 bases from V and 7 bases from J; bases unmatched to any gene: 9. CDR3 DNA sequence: TGTGCCAGCAGTTTAAGGGGCGGGGGGGCCCCGAATGAGCAGTTCTTC. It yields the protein CASSLRGGGAPNEQFF.

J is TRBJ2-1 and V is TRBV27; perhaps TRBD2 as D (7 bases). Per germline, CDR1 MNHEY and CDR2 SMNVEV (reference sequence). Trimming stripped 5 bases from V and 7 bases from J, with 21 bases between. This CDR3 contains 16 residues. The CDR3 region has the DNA TGTGCCAGCAGTCTAAAGGGGGGGGGCGCGAGGAATGAGCAGTTCTTC. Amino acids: CASSLKGGGARNEQFF.

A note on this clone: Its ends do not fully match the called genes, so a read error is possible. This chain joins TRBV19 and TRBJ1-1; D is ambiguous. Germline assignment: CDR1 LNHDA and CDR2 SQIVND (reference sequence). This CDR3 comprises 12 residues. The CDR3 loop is CASRIGSTEAFF. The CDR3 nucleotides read TGTGCCAGTAGGATAGGGAGCACTGAAGCTTTCTTT.